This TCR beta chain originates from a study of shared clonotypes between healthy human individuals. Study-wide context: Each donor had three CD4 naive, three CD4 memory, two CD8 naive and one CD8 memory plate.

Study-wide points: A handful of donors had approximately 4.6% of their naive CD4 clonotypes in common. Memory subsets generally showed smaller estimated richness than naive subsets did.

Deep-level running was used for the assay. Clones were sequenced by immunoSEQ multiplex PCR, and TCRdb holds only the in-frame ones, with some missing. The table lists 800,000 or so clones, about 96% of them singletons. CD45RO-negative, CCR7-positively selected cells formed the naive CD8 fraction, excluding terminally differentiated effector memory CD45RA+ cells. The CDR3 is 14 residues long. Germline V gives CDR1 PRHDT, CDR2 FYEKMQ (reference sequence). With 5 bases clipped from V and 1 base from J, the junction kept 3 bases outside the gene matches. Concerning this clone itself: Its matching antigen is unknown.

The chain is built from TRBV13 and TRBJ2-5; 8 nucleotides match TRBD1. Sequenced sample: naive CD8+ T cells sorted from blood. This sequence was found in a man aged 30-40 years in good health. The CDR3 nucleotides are TGTGCCAGCAGCCTGGGACAGGTCCAAGAGACCCAGTACTTC. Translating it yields CASSLGQVQETQYF.